This T cell receptor (beta chain) appears in the sequencing data of a study of T cells in Graves' hyperthyroidism and ophthalmopathy. The study's findings and limits: Appearing also in blood were most of the thyroid clonotypes expanded above 0.001.

The germline CDR1 and CDR2 sequences are LGHDT and YNNKEL (reference sequence). V was pared by 4 bases and J by 2 bases, with 9 bases between. This CDR3 comprises 14 residues. Amplification of TCR beta CDR3 regions used RNA as the template. Researchers ran a first-round RT-PCR on the TCR CDR3 using the HTBI primer set. One entry per CDR3 protein results from TCRdb running MiXCR on the multiplex PCR reads. The sample has 300,000 to 500,000 distinct CDR3 sequences; 15% are singletons. Exclusion criteria comprised uncontrolled infection, other autoimmune disease, pregnancy or lactation. The PBMCs had their origin in around 10 ml of fresh peripheral blood. This clonotype was seen ten or more times. Its antigen is still unknown.

This rearrangement joins TRBV3-1 to TRBJ2-1; a possible D gene is TRBD2 (5 bases). This TCR was recovered from a woman aged 25 to 39 with Graves' hyperthyroidism. The material sequenced was blood. The CDR3 loop reads CASSPPGAYNEQFF. The CDR3 DNA is TGTGCCAGCAGCCCCCCCGGGGCCTACAATGAGCAGTTCTTC.